Shown below are 27 T cell receptor beta chains from a single sample sequenced in a study of blood T cells in healthy people across ages. For the second PCR, which ran for roughly 7 to 11 cycles, a sample-barcoded 5' primer and a J-beta primer mix were used. TCRdb used MiXCR to reprocess the 5' RACE reads, holding one entry per CDR3 protein. Of 650,000 to 950,000 distinct CDR3 sequences detected, around two fifths appear once; the ten largest clones hold roughly 19%. Sample: blood. The receptors here all came from a man aged 60-69 years in good health.

With respect to this clonotype: Mismatch with germline at one junction end may stem from a read error. This chain joins TRBV7-9 and TRBJ2-7; TRBD2 matches at 7 bases. Germline CDR1 is SEHNR and CDR2 is FQNEAQ (reference sequence). This CDR3 has 14 residues. CDR3 residues: CASSLGWGGFEQYF. CDR3 in DNA: TGTGCCAGCAGTTTAGGCTGGGGGGGGTTCGAGCAGTACTTC.

This clonotype has at least ten counts. The chain employs TRBV9 and TRBJ1-1; tentative D call: TRBD1 (5 bases). There are 15 residues in the CDR3. The germline V gene has CDR1 SGDLS and CDR2 YYNGEE. The V end lost 0 bases, the J end lost 3 bases, and 12 bases lay between the germline ends. The CDR3 nucleotides read TGTGCCAGCAGCGTAGATAGAGACAGTGACACTGAAGCTTTCTTT. This translates into CASSVDRDSDTEAFF.

This clonotype was detected once. The J gene is TRBJ2-5, the V gene TRBV9; weak D call: TRBD2 (5 bases). CDR3 length equals 13 residues. Germline V gene lookup returns CDR1 SGDLS and CDR2 YYNGEE. V was pared by 5 bases and J by 11 bases, with 19 bases between. The CDR3 region is CASSARGYNEQYF. The CDR3 DNA reads TGTGCCAGCAGTGCCCGGGGATACAATGAGCAGTACTTC. Based on the CDR3 plus reference TRBV9 and TRBJ2-5, the full variable domain is DSGVTQTPKHLITATGQRVTLRCSPRSGDLSVYWYQQSLDQGLQFLIQYYNGEERAKGNILERFSAQQFPDLHSELNLSSLELGDSALYFCASSARGYNEQYFGPGTRLLVL.

J is TRBJ2-5 and V is TRBV7-9; D is perhaps TRBD2 (6 bases). V lost 5 bases and J lost 4, with 17 bases in between. This CDR3 region has 15 residues. Germline CDR1 and CDR2: SEHNR and FQNEAQ (reference sequence). The CDR3 protein is CASSLGISGRETQYF. CDR3 DNA sequence: TGTGCCAGCAGCCTCGGGATTAGCGGTCGAGAGACCCAGTACTTC.

Only a few counts were recorded for this clonotype. This chain links TRBV20-1 with TRBJ2-7, with D possibly being TRBD2 (5 bases). This CDR3 has 13 amino acids. Germline CDR1 DFQATT, CDR2 SNEGSKA (reference sequence). The germline V and J ends were trimmed by 7 bases and 3 bases, with 16 bases remaining between them. This CDR3 reads CSGRRPEDYEQYF. The CDR3 nucleotides read TGCAGTGGGAGGAGGCCGGAGGACTACGAGCAGTACTTC.

Turning to this clonotype: The junction departs from the called germline gene at one end, perhaps through a read error. The chain joins TRBV6-1 to TRBJ1-2, with D maybe TRBD1 (5 bases). Germline V gene lookup returns CDR1 MNHNS and CDR2 SASEGT. The CDR3 runs to 14 residues. The CDR3 region is CASREGTGLNGYTF. DNA of the CDR3: TGTGCCAGCAGGGAAGGGACCGGGCTGAATGGCTACACCTTC.

The CDR3 coding sequence is TGTGCCAGCAGCGTTGGGGCCGACACAGCCAGCGGTTCACCCCTCCACTTT. Amino acids: CASSVGADTASGSPLHF. This rearrangement joins TRBV9 to TRBJ1-6, with D possibly matching TRBD1 (5 bases). Germline V gene sequence: CDR1 SGDLS, CDR2 YYNGEE. V was trimmed by 2 bases and J by 9 bases, leaving 21 bases between them. The CDR3 covers 17 residues.

This clonotype appeared a few times. V and J are TRBV5-1 and TRBJ2-7; 9 bases fit TRBD1. Germline values: CDR1 SGHRS, CDR2 YFSETQ. The CDR3 contains 15 residues. With 5 bases clipped from V and 3 bases from J, the junction kept 9 bases outside the gene matches. CDR3 DNA: TGCGCCAGCAGTCAATCGACAGGGGGAGGCTACGAGCAGTACTTC. Protein: CASSQSTGGGYEQYF.

Only one count was recorded for this clonotype. The V gene is TRBV6-2 or TRBV6-3, the J gene TRBJ1-5; D call uncertain. The CDR3 loop spans 15 amino acids. V dropped 3 bases and J dropped 6 bases, with 15 bases sitting between them. CDR1 MNHEY and CDR2 SVGEGT come from the germline V gene. The CDR3 reads CASSYSTARSQPQHF. Here the CDR3 DNA reads TGTGCCAGCAGTTATAGTACGGCGCGGAGTCAGCCCCAGCATTTT.

This clonotype was seen only a few times. The chain has TRBV3-1 and TRBJ2-5, with 8 bases matching TRBD2. V lost 1 base, J lost 3 bases, and 10 bases stayed unmatched. This CDR3 comprises 17 residues. CDR1 LGHDT and CDR2 YNNKEL come from the germline V gene (reference sequence). This CDR3 is CASSQVAYPGGEETQYF. CDR3 DNA: TGTGCCAGCAGCCAAGTCGCGTATCCGGGAGGGGAAGAGACCCAGTACTTC.

There are a few counts of this clonotype. The rearrangement links TRBV6-2 or TRBV6-3 to TRBJ2-7; 7 nucleotides match TRBD1. V was clipped by 6 bases and J by 3 bases; unmatched bases: 5. The CDR3 loop spans 13 amino acids. The germline V gene encodes CDR1 MNHEY and CDR2 SVGEGT. CDR3 protein: CASRGRDSYEQYF. CDR3 sequence (DNA): TGTGCCAGCAGGGGCCGGGACAGCTACGAGCAGTACTTC.

The V call is TRBV2, the J call TRBJ2-1; D uncertain. Trimming took 8 bases from V and 10 from J, leaving 9 bases between them. CDR3 size: 10 residues. Germline CDR1 SNHLY, CDR2 FYNNEI. This CDR3 is CASSSAEQFF. DNA of the CDR3: TGTGCCAGCTCGTCCGCGGAGCAGTTCTTC.

This clonotype has just a few counts. V gene TRBV12-3 or TRBV12-4 combines with J gene TRBJ2-7; no reliable D call. This CDR3 spans 12 amino acids. Trimming stripped 5 bases from V and 6 bases from J, with 11 bases between. The DNA of the CDR3 is TGTGCCAGCAGTAGGGTTTTCCGCGAGCAGTACTTC. Translated: CASSRVFREQYF.

Remarks on this clonotype: A read error is possible here, since a much larger clone lies one base away. V gene TRBV20-1 combines with J gene TRBJ1-6; 8 nucleotides align to TRBD1. In germline, CDR1 is DFQATT, CDR2 SNEGSKA (reference sequence). V dropped 5 bases and J dropped 10; count of bases not matched to a gene: 13. The CDR3 loop spans 15 amino acids. The chain's CDR3 is CSARAPGGIGSPLHF. CDR3 nucleotide sequence: TGCAGTGCTCGTGCCCCAGGGGGCATCGGATCACCCCTCCACTTT.

This clonotype has just a few counts. This may arise from a read error, as a much more abundant clone is one base away. The chain is built from TRBV20-1 and TRBJ2-5; 8 bases map to TRBD1. The CDR3 length is 15 residues. J was trimmed by 4 bases and V by 3 bases; bases with no gene match: 10. The germline V gene encodes CDR1 DFQATT and CDR2 SNEGSKA (reference sequence). The CDR3 DNA is TGCAGTGCTAGCTCTGCAGGGGGCTCGGGAGAGACCCAGTACTTC. Protein sequence: CSASSAGGSGETQYF.

The chain combines TRBV6-2 or TRBV6-3 with TRBJ2-3; a possible D gene is TRBD1 (6 bases). The germline V gene encodes CDR1 MNHEY and CDR2 SVGEGT. The CDR3 consists of 14 residues. The ends were cut back, 6 bases at V and 4 bases at J, with 14 bases in the middle. The CDR3 region is CASREQGWPDTQYF. The CDR3 nucleotides read TGTGCCAGCAGGGAACAGGGATGGCCAGATACGCAGTATTTT.

In this sample, this clonotype turned up a few times. The V gene is TRBV5-6, the J gene TRBJ2-4, with 7 bases that match TRBD1. Germline CDR1 SGHDT, CDR2 YYEEEE. J was trimmed by 0 bases and V by 4 bases; bases with no gene match: 4. This CDR3 contains 15 residues. The CDR3 coding sequence is TGTGCCAGCAGCGGACAGGTGCTAGCCAAAAACATTCAGTACTTC. It encodes CASSGQVLAKNIQYF.

The count of this clonotype is one. The gene calls are TRBV7-9 and TRBJ1-5; D ambiguous. The V and J ends lost 5 bases and 2 bases respectively, with 10 bases between them. CDR1 and CDR2 from the germline V gene are SEHNR and FQNEAQ (reference sequence). The CDR3 covers 14 residues. The CDR3 spells CASSESKGNQPQHF. The CDR3 bases are TGTGCCAGCAGCGAGAGTAAGGGCAATCAGCCCCAGCATTTT.

The chain employs TRBV12-3 or TRBV12-4 and TRBJ1-1, with TRBD1 matching over 9 bases. The CDR3 runs 14 residues. With 6 bases clipped from V and 5 bases from J, the junction kept 7 bases outside the gene matches. CDR3 DNA sequence: TGTGCCAGCAGCGTAACAGGGGGCGGAACTGAAGCTTTCTTT. Encoded protein: CASSVTGGGTEAFF.

This clonotype was seen only a few times. CDR3 sequence (DNA): TGTGCCAGCAGCCAAGATGGAGAAGCTTTCTTT. As protein: CASSQDGEAFF. The chain is built from TRBV14 and TRBJ1-1; D remains unclear. CDR1 is SGHDN and CDR2 is FVKESK in the germline V gene. This CDR3 contains 11 residues. V gave up 0 bases and J gave up 8 bases, with 4 bases separating them.

The V and J genes are TRBV6-2 or TRBV6-3 and TRBJ1-5, with a tentative D call TRBD1 (5 bases). The germline gives CDR1 MNHEY, CDR2 SVGEGT. V dropped 2 bases and J dropped 4 bases, with 9 bases sitting between them. This CDR3 has 14 residues. CDR3 sequence (DNA): TGTGCCAGCAGTTACCCGGGGCAAAATCAGCCCCAGCATTTT. Amino acid sequence: CASSYPGQNQPQHF.

This clonotype was recorded a few times. The chain uses TRBV7-2 and TRBJ2-5, with a weak D call TRBD2 (5 bases). CDR3 length: 13 residues. The V end was cut by 10 bases, the J end by 4 bases, with 16 bases between. CDR1 is SGHTA, CDR2 FQGNSA, per germline. The CDR3 coding sequence is TGTGCCACCAAACCCTCCCGGGGAGAGACCCAGTACTTC. Amino acid sequence: CATKPSRGETQYF. The whole variable domain, remainder taken from reference TRBV7-2 and TRBJ2-5, is GAGVSQSPSNKVTEKGKDVELRCDPISGHTALYWYRQSLGQGLEFLIYFQGNSAPDKSGLPSDRFSAERTGGSVSTLTIQRTQQEDSAVYLCATKPSRGETQYFGPGTRLLVL.

CDR3 in amino acids: CATYGKRGTIYNEQFF. CDR3 nucleotide sequence: TGTGCCACCTACGGGAAGCGGGGGACGATCTACAATGAGCAGTTCTTC. The gene calls are TRBV6-2 or TRBV6-3 and TRBJ2-1, with TRBD2 identical over 8 bases. This CDR3 is built from 16 residues. Unmatched junction bases numbered 14, after V lost 10 bases and J lost 3 bases. Germline V CDR1 and CDR2: MNHEY, SVGEGT.

The CDR3 nucleotides read TGCGCCAGCAGTTTTCGGGCCGTAACGAACTACGAGCAGTTCTTC. Amino acid sequence: CASSFRAVTNYEQFF. V gene TRBV4-1 combines with J gene TRBJ2-1; unclear D gene. This CDR3 spans 15 amino acids. V was cut by 6 bases and J by 10 bases, with 22 bases left in between. Germline-derived CDR1 and CDR2 are MGHRA and YSYEKL.

This clonotype was counted only a few times. The rearrangement uses TRBV7-6 and TRBJ1-4; 7 positions agree with TRBD1. Germline V CDR1 and CDR2: SGHVS, FNYEAQ. The CDR3 is made up of 15 amino acids. V dropped 5 bases and J dropped 3; count of bases not matched to a gene: 6. CDR3: CASSRQGTSNEKLFF. CDR3 sequence (DNA): TGTGCCAGCAGCCGACAGGGCACCTCTAATGAAAAACTGTTTTTT.

This chain links TRBV3-1 with TRBJ2-3; 9 bases fit TRBD2. Looked up from germline, CDR1 is LGHDT and CDR2 is YNNKEL (reference sequence). The CDR3 runs 18 residues. Trimming took 2 bases from V and 0 from J; bases not matched to a gene: 9. The CDR3 nucleotides are TGTGCCAGCAGCCAAAGGCGGGGGGGTCTAACTAGCACAGATACGCAGTATTTT. Amino acids: CASSQRRGGLTSTDTQYF.

This clonotype was observed a few times. The chain joins TRBV7-9 to TRBJ1-6, with 8 bases fitting TRBD1. The CDR3 loop spans 14 amino acids. With V trimmed by 5 bases and J by 5 bases, 2 bases remained unmatched. CDR1 is SEHNR and CDR2 is FQNEAQ in the germline V gene (reference sequence). The CDR3: CASSRQGHNSPLHF. CDR3 DNA: TGTGCCAGCAGCAGACAGGGGCATAATTCACCCCTCCACTTT.